This TCR beta chain was documented in a study of PD-1 blockade in classical Hodgkin lymphoma. The data were produced by immunoSEQ multiplex PCR, yet TCRdb's version contains in-frame clones alone and is incomplete. The sample has around 28,000 clones, approximately 70% seen once. Each patient's relapse followed autologous stem cell transplantation, and brentuximab vedotin exposure varied. Study-level results: The study found that TCR diversity rose significantly by C4D1 in CD4+ but not CD8+ cells. The causes of the repertoire differences, possibly disease activity or prior therapy, remain undefined. TCR diversity at baseline was reported to be reduced in newly diagnosed patients relative to healthy donors.

Germline assignment: CDR1 LNHDA and CDR2 SQIVND (reference sequence). The V end lost 3 bases, the J end lost 3 bases, and 11 bases lay between the germline ends. The CDR3 sequence is 14 residues long. Remarks on this clone: As yet, its antigen is unknown.

The gene calls are TRBV19 and TRBJ1-2; maybe TRBD1 (5 bases). Sample: peripheral blood mononuclear cells (PBMCs), taken before the second cycle of nivolumab. This receptor was obtained from a human donor with classical Hodgkin lymphoma. The CDR3 reads CASSIGGSDYGYTF. The CDR3 DNA reads TGTGCCAGTAGTATTGGGGGATCGGACTATGGCTACACCTTC. The full variable domain, completed using reference TRBV19 and TRBJ1-2, is DGGITQSPKYLFRKEGQNVTLSCEQNLNHDAMYWYRQDPGQGLRLIYYSQIVNDFQKGDIAEGYSVSREKKESFPLTVTSAQKNPTAFYLCASSIGGSDYGYTFGSGTRLTVV.